The source of this T cell receptor beta chain is a study of T cell repertoires in cytomegalovirus infection. About the study: An indication of both CMV infection and matching HLA type came from public TCR beta signatures. Study results and caveats: The cumulative frequency of public TCR beta families distinguished individuals who carried CMV together with the relevant HLA.

TCRdb reanalysed the reads using MiXCR and keeps one entry per CDR3 protein. The data show some 920,000 distinct CDR3 sequences, with around 30% seen just once and about an eighth held by the top ten. This CDR3 spans 11 amino acids. Germline values: CDR1 MNHEY, CDR2 SVGEGT. Worth noting for this clonotype: The antigen is undetermined. A junction boundary mismatches the germline segment, possibly from a read error.

This clonotype originated in a human donor in good health (CMV status not recorded). Some clones in this sample may be carry-over from other donors' samples. The sequencing used cultured CD8+ T cells from PBMCs, collected from culture after CMV antigen stimulation. V gene TRBV6-2 or TRBV6-3 combines with J gene TRBJ2-1; 7 bases are shared with TRBD1. CDR3 in DNA: TGTGCCAGCACCACCGGGACAGCCTGGCTCTTC. This codes for CASTTGTAWLF.